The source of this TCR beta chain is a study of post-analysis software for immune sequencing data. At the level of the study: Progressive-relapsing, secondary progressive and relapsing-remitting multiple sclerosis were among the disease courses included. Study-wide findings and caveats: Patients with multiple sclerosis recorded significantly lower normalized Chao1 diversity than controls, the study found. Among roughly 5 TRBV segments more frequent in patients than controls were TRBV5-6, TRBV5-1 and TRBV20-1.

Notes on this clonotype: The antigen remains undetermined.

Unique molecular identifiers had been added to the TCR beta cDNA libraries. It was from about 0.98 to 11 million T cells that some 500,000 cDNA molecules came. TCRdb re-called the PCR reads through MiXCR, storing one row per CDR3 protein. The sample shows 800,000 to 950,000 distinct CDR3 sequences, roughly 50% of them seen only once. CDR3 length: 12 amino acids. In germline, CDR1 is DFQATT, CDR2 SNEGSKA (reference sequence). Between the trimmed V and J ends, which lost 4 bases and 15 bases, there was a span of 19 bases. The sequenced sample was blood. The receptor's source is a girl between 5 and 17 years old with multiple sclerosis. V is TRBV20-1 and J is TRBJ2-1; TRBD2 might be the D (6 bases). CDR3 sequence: CSANRGAGGRFF. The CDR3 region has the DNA TGCAGTGCTAATCGCGGAGCGGGCGGTCGGTTCTTC.